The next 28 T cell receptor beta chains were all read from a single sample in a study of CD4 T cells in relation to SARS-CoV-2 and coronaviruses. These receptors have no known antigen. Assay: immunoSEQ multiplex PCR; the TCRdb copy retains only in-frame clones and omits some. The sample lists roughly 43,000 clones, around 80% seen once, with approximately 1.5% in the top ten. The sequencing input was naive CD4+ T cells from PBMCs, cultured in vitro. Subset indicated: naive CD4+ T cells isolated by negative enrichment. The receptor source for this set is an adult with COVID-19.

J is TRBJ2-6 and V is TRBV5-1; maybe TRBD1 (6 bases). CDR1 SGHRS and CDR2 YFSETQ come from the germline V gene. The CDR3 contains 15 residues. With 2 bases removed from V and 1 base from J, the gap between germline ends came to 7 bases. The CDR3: CASSFTGSGANVLTF. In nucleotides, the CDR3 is TGCGCCAGCAGCTTTACAGGGTCTGGGGCCAACGTCCTGACTTTC.

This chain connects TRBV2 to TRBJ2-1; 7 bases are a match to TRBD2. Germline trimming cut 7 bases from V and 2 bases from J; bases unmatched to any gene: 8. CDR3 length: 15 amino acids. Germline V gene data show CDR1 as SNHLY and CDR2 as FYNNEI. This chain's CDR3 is CASTGREGAYNEQFF. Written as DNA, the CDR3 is TGTGCCAGCACCGGAAGGGAGGGAGCCTACAATGAGCAGTTCTTC.

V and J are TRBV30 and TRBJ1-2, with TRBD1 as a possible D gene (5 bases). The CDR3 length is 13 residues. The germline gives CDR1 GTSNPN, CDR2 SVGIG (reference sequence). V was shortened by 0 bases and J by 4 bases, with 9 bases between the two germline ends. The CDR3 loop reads CAWSVQGSYGYTF. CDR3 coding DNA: TGTGCCTGGAGTGTCCAGGGAAGCTATGGCTACACCTTC.

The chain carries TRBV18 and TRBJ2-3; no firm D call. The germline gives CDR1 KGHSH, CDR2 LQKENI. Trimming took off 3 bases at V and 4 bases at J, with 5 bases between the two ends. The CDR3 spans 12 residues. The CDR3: CASSPHADTQYF. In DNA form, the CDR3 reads TGTGCCAGCTCACCTCATGCAGATACGCAGTATTTT.

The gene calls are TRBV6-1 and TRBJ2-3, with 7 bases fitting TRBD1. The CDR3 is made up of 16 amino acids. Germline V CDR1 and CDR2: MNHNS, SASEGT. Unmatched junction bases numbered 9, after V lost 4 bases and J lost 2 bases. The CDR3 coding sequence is TGTGCCAGCAGTGTCCAGGGGGTTCTACACACAGATACGCAGTATTTT. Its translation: CASSVQGVLHTDTQYF.

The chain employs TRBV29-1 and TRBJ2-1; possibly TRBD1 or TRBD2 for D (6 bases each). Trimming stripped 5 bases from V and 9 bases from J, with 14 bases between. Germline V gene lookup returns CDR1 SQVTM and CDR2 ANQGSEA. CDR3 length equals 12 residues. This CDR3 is CSVYGGQGEQFF. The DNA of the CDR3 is TGCAGCGTTTATGGGGGGCAAGGTGAGCAGTTCTTC.

The CDR3 is CASRSPRTGGEFEQYF. CDR3 nucleotide sequence: TGTGCCAGCAGATCCCCCCGGACAGGGGGCGAATTCGAGCAGTACTTC. The chain links TRBV25-1 to TRBJ2-7; 11 bases line up with TRBD1. CDR3 size: 16 residues. Germline CDR1 MGHDK, CDR2 SYGVNS. The V segment lost 6 bases and the J segment 6 bases; nucleotides outside the gene matches: 13.

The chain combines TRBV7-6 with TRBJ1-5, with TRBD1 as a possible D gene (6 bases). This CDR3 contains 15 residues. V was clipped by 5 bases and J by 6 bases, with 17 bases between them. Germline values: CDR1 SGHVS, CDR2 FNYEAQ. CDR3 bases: TGTGCCAGCAGCCGAGGCCAGGGGCTTGGTCAGCCCCAGCATTTT. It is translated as CASSRGQGLGQPQHF.

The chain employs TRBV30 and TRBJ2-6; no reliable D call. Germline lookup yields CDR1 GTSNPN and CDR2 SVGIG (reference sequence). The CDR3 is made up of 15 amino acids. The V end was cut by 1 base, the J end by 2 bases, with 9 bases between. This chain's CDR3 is CAWSGPPTGANVLTF. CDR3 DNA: TGTGCCTGGAGTGGGCCTCCTACTGGGGCCAACGTCCTGACTTTC.

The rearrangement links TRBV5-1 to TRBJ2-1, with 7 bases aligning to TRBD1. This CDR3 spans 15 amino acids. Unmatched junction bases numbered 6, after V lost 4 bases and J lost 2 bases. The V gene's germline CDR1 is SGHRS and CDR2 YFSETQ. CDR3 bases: TGCGCCAGCAGCCCCAGGGGGTCTACCTACAATGAGCAGTTCTTC. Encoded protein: CASSPRGSTYNEQFF.

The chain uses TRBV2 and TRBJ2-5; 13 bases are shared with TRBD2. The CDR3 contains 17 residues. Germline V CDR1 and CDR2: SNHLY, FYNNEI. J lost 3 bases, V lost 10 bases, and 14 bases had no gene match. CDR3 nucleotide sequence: TGTGCCAACCATAAACCGGGGACTAGCGGGACCAAAGAGACCCAGTACTTC. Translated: CANHKPGTSGTKETQYF.

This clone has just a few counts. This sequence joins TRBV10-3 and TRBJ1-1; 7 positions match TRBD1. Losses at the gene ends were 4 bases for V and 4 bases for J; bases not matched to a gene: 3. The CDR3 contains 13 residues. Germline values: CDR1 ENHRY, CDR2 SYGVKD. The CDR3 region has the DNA TGTGCCATCAGTGTGACAGGGACCACTGAAGCTTTCTTT. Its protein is CAISVTGTTEAFF.

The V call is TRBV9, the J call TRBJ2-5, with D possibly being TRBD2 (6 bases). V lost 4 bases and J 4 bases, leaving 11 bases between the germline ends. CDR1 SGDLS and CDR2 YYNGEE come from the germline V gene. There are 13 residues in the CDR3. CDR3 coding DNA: TGTGCCAGCAGCTTGCCCGGGAGAGAGACCCAGTACTTC. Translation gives CASSLPGRETQYF.

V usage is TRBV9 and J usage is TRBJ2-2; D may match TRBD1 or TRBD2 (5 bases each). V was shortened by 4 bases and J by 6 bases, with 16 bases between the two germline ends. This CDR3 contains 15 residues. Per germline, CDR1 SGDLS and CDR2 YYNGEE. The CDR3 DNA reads TGTGCCAGCAGCTTTTCCGGGACGGGACCCGGGGAGCTGTTTTTT. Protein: CASSFSGTGPGELFF.

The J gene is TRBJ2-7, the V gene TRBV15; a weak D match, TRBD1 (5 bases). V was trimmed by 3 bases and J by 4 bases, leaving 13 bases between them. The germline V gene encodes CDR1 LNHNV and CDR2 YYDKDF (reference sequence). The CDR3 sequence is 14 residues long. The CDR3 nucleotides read TGTGCCACCAGCAGTCGATTTGGGGCGTACGAGCAGTACTTC. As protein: CATSSRFGAYEQYF. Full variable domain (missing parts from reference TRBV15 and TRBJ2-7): DAMVIQNPRYQVTQFGKPVTLSCSQTLNHNVMYWYQQKSSQAPKLLFHYYDKDFNNEADTPDNFQSRRPNTSFCFLDIRSPGLGDTAMYLCATSSRFGAYEQYFGPGTRLTVT.

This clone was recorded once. The CDR3 DNA reads TGTGCCAGCAGCTACCGGGACAGGGCTGGAAACACCATATATTTT. Its protein is CASSYRDRAGNTIYF. The chain couples TRBV3-1 (or the pseudogene TRBV3-2) to TRBJ1-3; 9 bases are shared with TRBD1. Germline V CDR1 and CDR2: LGHDT, YNNKEL (reference sequence). The ends lost 5 bases at V and 2 bases at J; junction bases unmatched: 4. The CDR3 covers 15 residues.

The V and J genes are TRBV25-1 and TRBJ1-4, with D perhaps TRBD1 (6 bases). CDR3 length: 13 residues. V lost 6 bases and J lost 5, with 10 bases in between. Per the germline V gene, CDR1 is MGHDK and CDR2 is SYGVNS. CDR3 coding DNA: TGTGCCAGCAGGGACAGAGTAAATGAAAAACTGTTTTTT. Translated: CASRDRVNEKLFF.

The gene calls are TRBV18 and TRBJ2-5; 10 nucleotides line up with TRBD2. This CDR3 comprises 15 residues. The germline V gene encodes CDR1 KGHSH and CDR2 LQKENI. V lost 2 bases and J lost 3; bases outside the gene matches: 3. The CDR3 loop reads CASSPGLAGEETQYF. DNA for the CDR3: TGTGCCAGCTCACCAGGGCTAGCGGGAGAAGAGACCCAGTACTTC.

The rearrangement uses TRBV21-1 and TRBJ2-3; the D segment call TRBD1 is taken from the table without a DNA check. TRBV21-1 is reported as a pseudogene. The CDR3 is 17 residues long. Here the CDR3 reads CASSKARQAISTDTQYF. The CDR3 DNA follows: TGTGCCAGCAGCAAAGCTCGGCAGGCGATTAGCACAGATACGCAGTATTTT.

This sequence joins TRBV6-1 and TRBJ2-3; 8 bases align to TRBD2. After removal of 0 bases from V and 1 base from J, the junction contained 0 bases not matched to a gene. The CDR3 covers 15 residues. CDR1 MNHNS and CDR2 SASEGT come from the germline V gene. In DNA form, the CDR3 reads TGTGCCAGCAGTGAAGCGCGGGGGGGCACAGATACGCAGTATTTT. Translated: CASSEARGGTDTQYF.

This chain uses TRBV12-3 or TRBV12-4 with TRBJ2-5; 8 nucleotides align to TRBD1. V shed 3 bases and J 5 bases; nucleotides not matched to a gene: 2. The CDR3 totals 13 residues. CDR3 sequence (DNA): TGTGCCAGCAGTTTTCGACAGGGGGAGACCCAGTACTTC. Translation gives CASSFRQGETQYF.

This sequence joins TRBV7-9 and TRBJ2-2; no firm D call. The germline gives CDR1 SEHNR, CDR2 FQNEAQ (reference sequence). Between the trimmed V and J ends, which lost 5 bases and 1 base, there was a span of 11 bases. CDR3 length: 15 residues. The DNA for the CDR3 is TGTGCCAGCAGCGCCGCCCTCAGGAACACCGGGGAGCTGTTTTTT. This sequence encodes CASSAALRNTGELFF.

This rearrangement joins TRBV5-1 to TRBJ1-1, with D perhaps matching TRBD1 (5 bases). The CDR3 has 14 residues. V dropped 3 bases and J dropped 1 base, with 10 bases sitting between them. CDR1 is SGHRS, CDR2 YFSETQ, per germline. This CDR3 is CASSSQGGNTEAFF. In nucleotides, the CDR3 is TGCGCCAGCAGCTCCCAGGGAGGGAACACTGAAGCTTTCTTT.

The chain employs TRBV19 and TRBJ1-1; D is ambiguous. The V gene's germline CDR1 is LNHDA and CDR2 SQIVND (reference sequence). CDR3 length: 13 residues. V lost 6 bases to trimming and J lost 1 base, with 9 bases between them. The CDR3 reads CASRTEGNTEAFF. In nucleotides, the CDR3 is TGTGCCAGTAGAACCGAGGGGAACACTGAAGCTTTCTTT.

The CDR3 region has the DNA TGTGCCAGCAGTGTTGGGGGCACGAACACTGAAGCTTTCTTT. Translated, it gives CASSVGGTNTEAFF. This chain uses TRBV2 with TRBJ1-1, with D possibly matching TRBD1 (6 bases). V was cut by 4 bases and J by 1 base, with 10 bases left in between. This CDR3 is built from 14 residues. Germline assignment: CDR1 SNHLY and CDR2 FYNNEI.

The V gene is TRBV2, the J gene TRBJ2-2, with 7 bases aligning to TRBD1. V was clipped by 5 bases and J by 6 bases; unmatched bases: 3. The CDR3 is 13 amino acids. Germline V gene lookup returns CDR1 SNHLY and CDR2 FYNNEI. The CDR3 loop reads CASSTTGAGELFF. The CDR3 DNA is TGTGCCAGCAGTACTACAGGGGCCGGGGAGCTGTTTTTT.

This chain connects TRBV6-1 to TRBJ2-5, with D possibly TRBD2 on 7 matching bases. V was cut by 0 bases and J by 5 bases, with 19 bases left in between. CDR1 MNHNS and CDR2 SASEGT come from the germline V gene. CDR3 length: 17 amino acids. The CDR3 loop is CASSEALVGGRMETQYF. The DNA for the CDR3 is TGTGCCAGCAGTGAAGCGCTGGTCGGGGGGCGTATGGAGACCCAGTACTTC.

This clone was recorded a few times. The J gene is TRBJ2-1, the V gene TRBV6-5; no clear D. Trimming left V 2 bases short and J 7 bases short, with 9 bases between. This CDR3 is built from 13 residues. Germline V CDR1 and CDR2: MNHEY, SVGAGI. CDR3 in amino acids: CASSYARSNEQFF. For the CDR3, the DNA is TGTGCCAGCAGTTACGCCAGATCTAATGAGCAGTTCTTC.